The 14 T cell receptor beta chains below come from one sample, sequenced in a study of CD8 T cells in Susac syndrome. RNA was extracted with the RNeasy kit, and a quantity of roughly 0.5 to 1 ug was reverse transcribed using random hexamers. TCRdb fed the immunoSEQ multiplex PCR reads into MiXCR, producing one record per CDR3 protein. Of some 190,000 distinct CDR3 sequences in the sample, 85% to 95% were seen once. The sequenced material came from CD4+ T cells from PBMCs. Receptors originate from a human donor in good health.

V and J are TRBV5-1 and TRBJ2-1; 10 bases match TRBD1. CDR1 and CDR2 from the germline V gene are SGHRS and YFSETQ. The CDR3 runs to 15 residues. Trimming took 1 base from V and 5 from J; bases not matched to a gene: 3. The CDR3 region has the DNA TGCGCCAGCAGCTTGACGGGACAGGGGCACAATGAGCAGTTCTTC. This codes for CASSLTGQGHNEQFF.

V and J are TRBV3-1 and TRBJ2-3; D ambiguous. V lost 4 bases to trimming and J lost 4 bases, with 12 bases between them. CDR1 is LGHDT, CDR2 YNNKEL, per germline (reference sequence). The CDR3 consists of 14 residues. CDR3 in DNA: TGTGCCAGCAGCCCCGGGTCTTTGCCAGATACGCAGTATTTT. This codes for CASSPGSLPDTQYF.

CDR3: CASSTSPSGQETQYF. As DNA, the CDR3 is TGTGCCAGCAGCACCTCCCCTAGCGGACAAGAGACCCAGTACTTC. This chain uses TRBV27 with TRBJ2-5; 7 nucleotides line up with TRBD2. CDR1 is MNHEY, CDR2 SMNVEV, per germline (reference sequence). CDR3 length: 15 amino acids. V lost 6 bases, J lost 2 bases, and 9 bases stayed unmatched.

The chain uses TRBV7-9 and TRBJ2-3; 11 bases are a match to TRBD2. CDR3 length equals 17 residues. Germline CDR1 and CDR2: SEHNR and FQNEAQ (reference sequence). Trimming took 0 bases from V and 0 from J; bases not matched to a gene: 2. Written as DNA, the CDR3 is TGTGCCAGCAGCTTAGCCGGGACTAGCGGTAGCACAGATACGCAGTATTTT. Encoded protein: CASSLAGTSGSTDTQYF.

CDR3 sequence reads: CATSRDLAVRYNEQFF. The DNA for the CDR3 is TGTGCCACCAGCAGAGATCTAGCGGTCCGCTACAATGAGCAGTTCTTC. The gene calls are TRBV15 and TRBJ2-1; TRBD2 aligns across 7 bases. V was pared by 0 bases and J by 3 bases, with 5 bases of the junction left unmatched. This CDR3 comprises 16 residues. The V gene's germline CDR1 is LNHNV and CDR2 YYDKDF (reference sequence).

The gene calls are TRBV27 and TRBJ2-7; D gene uncertain. CDR3 length: 13 amino acids. From germline, CDR1 is MNHEY and CDR2 SMNVEV (reference sequence). V lost 4 bases and J lost 3, with 10 bases in between. The CDR3 protein is CASSSADSYEQYF. In DNA form, the CDR3 reads TGTGCCAGCAGTTCTGCCGATAGCTACGAGCAGTACTTC.

V usage is TRBV6-1 and J usage is TRBJ2-7, with TRBD2 matching over 13 bases. Germline V gene lookup returns CDR1 MNHNS and CDR2 SASEGT. V shed 6 bases and J 4 bases; nucleotides not matched to a gene: 12. The CDR3 runs to 17 residues. CDR3 coding DNA: TGTGCCAGCAGCCTCGGGACTAGCGGGAAACGAGGGTACGAGCAGTACGTC. It yields the protein CASSLGTSGKRGYEQYV.

The rearrangement joins TRBV9 to TRBJ2-1, with D perhaps TRBD1 (6 bases). Trimming removed 4 bases at V and 4 bases at J, with 9 bases between. CDR3 length: 13 amino acids. The germline CDR1 and CDR2 sequences are SGDLS and YYNGEE. CDR3 region: CASSPQGYNEQFF. The CDR3 DNA reads TGTGCCAGCAGCCCTCAGGGGTACAATGAGCAGTTCTTC.

This rearrangement joins TRBV7-9 to TRBJ2-3, with 9 nucleotides matching TRBD2. V lost 5 bases and J lost 2; bases outside the gene matches: 5. The CDR3 covers 15 residues. Germline V gene data show CDR1 as SEHNR and CDR2 as FQNEAQ (reference sequence). In DNA form, the CDR3 reads TGTGCCAGCAGCCCTCTAGCGGGGTCCACAGATACGCAGTATTTT. It specifies CASSPLAGSTDTQYF.

As for this clonotype: Germline and junction disagree at one end, which may indicate a read error. The chain carries TRBV10-3 and TRBJ2-5; 7 bases map to TRBD2. CDR3 size: 14 residues. Germline CDR1 ENHRY, CDR2 SYGVKD. Here the CDR3 reads CAISASGIQETQYF. DNA for the CDR3: TGTGCCATCAGCGCTAGCGGCATCCAAGAGACCCAGTACTTT.

The chain couples TRBV3-1 to TRBJ2-5; 7 bases agree with TRBD1. Germline V CDR1 and CDR2: LGHDT, YNNKEL (reference sequence). CDR3 length equals 14 residues. V shed 0 bases, J shed 4 bases, and the junction held 2 bases outside the gene matches. CDR3 residues: CASSQDDRVETQYF. CDR3 DNA sequence: TGTGCCAGCAGCCAAGATGACAGGGTAGAGACCCAGTACTTC.

This sequence joins TRBV9 and TRBJ2-5; D is possibly TRBD1 (5 bases). The ends were cut back, 0 bases at V and 5 bases at J, with 11 bases in the middle. Germline CDR1 is SGDLS and CDR2 is YYNGEE. This CDR3 comprises 14 residues. The CDR3 sequence: CASSVEGLRETQYF. In DNA form, the CDR3 reads TGTGCCAGCAGCGTAGAGGGGCTGCGGGAGACCCAGTACTTC. The variable domain in full, with the rest retrieved from reference TRBV9 and TRBJ2-5, is DSGVTQTPKHLITATGQRVTLRCSPRSGDLSVYWYQQSLDQGLQFLIQYYNGEERAKGNILERFSAQQFPDLHSELNLSSLELGDSALYFCASSVEGLRETQYFGPGTRLLVL.

This chain connects TRBV28 to TRBJ1-4; D is undetermined. The CDR3 runs 13 residues. V was trimmed by 8 bases and J by 4 bases, leaving 11 bases between them. CDR1 and CDR2 (germline): MDHEN, SYDVKM. The CDR3 bases are TGTGCCAGCGGCCTCGGGGTTAATGAAAAACTGTTTTTT. Encoded protein: CASGLGVNEKLFF.

The chain joins TRBV20-1 to TRBJ1-1; D remains unclear. The CDR3 is 10 amino acids. The V end lost 3 bases, the J end lost 5 bases, and 4 bases lay between the germline ends. Germline V gene data show CDR1 as DFQATT and CDR2 as SNEGSKA (reference sequence). This CDR3 reads CSARGTEAFF. For the CDR3, the DNA is TGCAGTGCTAGGGGGACTGAAGCTTTCTTT.